A selection of T cell receptor beta chains follows, all from one sample in a study of blood T cell repertoires in COVID-19. Sequencing used immunoSEQ multiplex PCR; TCRdb keeps in-frame clones, though not all of them. The data show approximately 260,000 clones, with over 70% seen just once and 7.5% to 9% held by the top ten. Sample: peripheral blood. The source of these receptors is a human donor in a cohort sampled during active COVID-19. CDR3s include the opening cysteine and the closing phenylalanine or tryptophan. A D gene is named only where the DNA matches it firmly. Size is omitted from some rows. Given values are once, few, many or a class for expanded clones.

j_call v_call clone_size d_call cdr3_aa cdr3_nt
TRBJ2-7 TRBV5-1 - - CASSLAGATYEQYF TGCGCCAGCAGCTTGGCAGGGGCTACCTACGAGCAGTACTTC
TRBJ2-1 TRBV9 - - CASSVASGHPLGEQFF TGTGCCAGCAGCGTAGCCAGCGGGCACCCCCTGGGTGAGCAGTTCTTC
TRBJ1-3 TRBV28 once - CASRTPGNTIYF TGTGCCAGCAGGACACCTGGAAACACCATATATTTT
TRBJ2-1 TRBV27 - TRBD2 CASTDGLAGVVNEQFF TGTGCCAGCACCGACGGGCTAGCGGGAGTCGTGAATGAGCAGTTCTTC
TRBJ2-3 TRBV5-1 - TRBD2 CASSLVFARTSVFPDTQYF TGCGCCAGCAGCTTGGTATTTGCCCGGACTAGCGTTTTTCCAGATACGCAGTATTTT
TRBJ2-3 TRBV29-1 - TRBD1 CSVELPTGGEYTDTQYF TGCAGCGTTGAACTCCCGACAGGGGGGGAGTACACAGATACGCAGTATTTT
TRBJ1-4 TRBV4-3 few - CASSPEVTEEKLFF TGCGCCAGCAGCCCCGAAGTAACAGAGGAAAAACTGTTTTTT
TRBJ2-5 TRBV19 - TRBD2 CASSSRSGGKTQYF TGTGCCAGTAGTTCCCGCAGCGGGGGAAAGACCCAGTACTTC
TRBJ2-2 TRBV19 once - CASIQGGGTGELFF TGTGCCAGTATCCAAGGGGGGGGCACCGGGGAGCTGTTTTTT
TRBJ1-5 TRBV6-5 - TRBD1 CASRRGDSGQPQHF TGTGCCAGCAGGAGGGGGGACAGCGGTCAGCCCCAGCATTTT
TRBJ1-5 TRBV6-5 - TRBD1 CASDRDYQPQHF TGTGCCAGCGACAGGGATTATCAGCCCCAGCATTTT
TRBJ2-2 TRBV5-6 - - CASSFLGLGGELFF TGTGCCAGCAGCTTCCTGGGACTTGGGGGGGAGCTGTTTTTT
TRBJ1-2 TRBV6-1 - - CASSEALSGAYYGYTF TGTGCCAGCAGTGAAGCGCTATCAGGGGCCTACTATGGCTACACCTTC
TRBJ2-1 TRBV6-2/TRBV6-3 - TRBD1 CASSYPGQIYNEQFF TGTGCCAGCAGTTACCCGGGACAGATATACAATGAGCAGTTCTTC
TRBJ1-1 TRBV28 few - CASSLLAAEAFF TGTGCCAGCAGTTTATTGGCAGCTGAAGCTTTCTTT
TRBJ2-2 TRBV29-1 - - CSVFLNTGELFF TGCAGCGTTTTCCTGAACACCGGGGAGCTGTTTTTT
TRBJ1-1 TRBV6-5 - - CASRTDLLGTEAFF TGTGCCAGCAGGACAGACCTTTTGGGGACTGAAGCTTTCTTT
TRBJ2-7 TRBV29-1 - - CSIREAYEQYF TGCAGCATCAGGGAGGCCTACGAGCAGTACTTC
TRBJ2-2 TRBV10-2 - TRBD1 CASSEKGQGVGTGELFF TGCGCCAGCAGTGAGAAGGGACAGGGGGTCGGCACCGGGGAGCTGTTTTTT
TRBJ1-5 TRBV5-8 once TRBD1 CASSPGQGVQPQHF TGTGCCAGCAGCCCGGGACAGGGTGTTCAGCCCCAGCATTTT
TRBJ2-5 TRBV4-2 - TRBD2 CASSLGTSGGKRSGETQYF TGTGCCAGCAGCCTAGGGACTAGCGGGGGTAAGCGGTCGGGAGAGACCCAGTACTTC
TRBJ1-6 TRBV5-4 - TRBD1 CASSSGGPHSPLHF TGTGCCAGCAGTTCAGGGGGTCCCCATTCACCCCTCCACTTT
TRBJ2-5 TRBV19 - TRBD1 CASSMGTGEETQYF TGTGCCAGTAGTATGGGGACAGGGGAAGAGACCCAGTACTTC
TRBJ2-5 TRBV4-2 - - CASSQERNRRVGRETQYF TGTGCCAGCAGCCAAGAAAGGAATAGGAGGGTGGGGAGGGAGACCCAGTACTTC
TRBJ2-7 TRBV20-1 - - CSARDRAEQYF TGCAGTGCTAGAGACAGGGCCGAGCAGTACTTC
TRBJ2-7 TRBV27 - TRBD1 CASGPGTGLDEQYF TGTGCCAGCGGGCCCGGGACAGGGTTGGACGAGCAGTACTTC
TRBJ1-2 TRBV6-5 - - CASTLETAPNYGYTF TGTGCCAGCACGTTGGAGACAGCACCTAACTATGGCTACACCTTC
TRBJ2-7 TRBV5-4 - TRBD2 CASSSLSGTVPVEQYF TGTGCCAGCAGCTCCCTGAGCGGGACCGTTCCTGTCGAGCAGTACTTC
TRBJ2-3 TRBV7-2 - - CASTIRGGASDTQYF TGTGCCAGCACCATCCGTGGGGGGGCGTCAGATACGCAGTATTTT
TRBJ2-5 TRBV18 - TRBD1 CASSPGQQETQYF TGTGCCAGCTCACCGGGACAGCAAGAGACCCAGTACTTC